Presented here are 27 T cell receptor beta chains from one specimen sequenced in a study of shared clonotypes between healthy human individuals. The method was immunoSEQ multiplex PCR; TCRdb's version includes in-frame clones alone and lacks a portion of them. In the table there are a few hundred thousand clones, around four fifths of which are singletons. Material for sequencing was memory CD4+ T cells sorted from blood. As for subset: CD45RA-negative fraction. The receptors shown here come from a man aged 25-40 years in good health.

This clone was detected many times. The chain has TRBV2 and TRBJ1-6; D not certain. Germline values: CDR1 SNHLY, CDR2 FYNNEI. The CDR3 contains 14 residues. The V end was cut by 8 bases, the J end by 5 bases, with 13 bases between. For the CDR3, the DNA is TGTGCCAGCGGGCGAGGGAAACATAATTCACCCCTCCACTTT. This codes for CASGRGKHNSPLHF.

The genes are TRBV5-6 and TRBJ2-5; possible D gene TRBD1, 5 bases. V was clipped by 0 bases and J by 1 base, with 10 bases between them. Germline V gene sequence: CDR1 SGHDT, CDR2 YYEEEE. This CDR3 has 15 amino acids. The CDR3 DNA follows: TGTGCCAGCAGCTTGGTAGACAGACCCCAAGAGACCCAGTACTTC. As protein: CASSLVDRPQETQYF.

There are many counts of this clone. The chain uses TRBV5-1 and TRBJ2-1; TRBD2 aligns across 8 bases. Germline V lookup: CDR1 SGHRS, CDR2 YFSETQ. The CDR3 spans 16 residues. The ends lost 1 base at V and 5 bases at J; junction bases unmatched: 8. The CDR3, as DNA: TGCGCCAGCAGCTTGAGTACTGGACTAGCCCACAATGAGCAGTTCTTC. It specifies CASSLSTGLAHNEQFF.

This sequence joins TRBV7-2 and TRBJ1-2; D unresolved. Germline assignment: CDR1 SGHTA and CDR2 FQGNSA. The ends were cut back, 1 base at V and 5 bases at J, with 14 bases in the middle. The CDR3 contains 15 residues. CDR3 sequence (DNA): TGTGCCAGCAGCTTAGGGGCGGGCCTAGATTATGGCTACACCTTC. This translates into CASSLGAGLDYGYTF.

This clone was counted a few times. The chain joins TRBV27 to TRBJ1-5; TRBD1 might be the D (5 bases). Germline lookup yields CDR1 MNHEY and CDR2 SMNVEV (reference sequence). CDR3 length: 16 residues. V lost 1 base to trimming and J lost 6 bases, with 16 bases between them. The CDR3 nucleotides are TGTGCCAGCAGTTTATTTGCCGGGGGTAGTGTTCAGCCCCAGCATTTT. Translated: CASSLFAGGSVQPQHF.

This clone was counted a single time. V usage is TRBV30 and J usage is TRBJ2-5, with TRBD1 identical over 7 bases. CDR3 length equals 14 residues. Trimming removed 4 bases from V and 3 bases from J; junction bases left unmatched: 8. The germline CDR1 and CDR2 sequences are GTSNPN and SVGIG (reference sequence). Here the CDR3 DNA reads TGTGCCTGGAAGCTGTCAGGGGGTAAAGAGACCCAGTACTTC. Encoded protein: CAWKLSGGKETQYF.

This chain links TRBV7-9 with TRBJ2-6, with unresolved D. The CDR3 has 14 amino acids. Germline V CDR1 and CDR2: SEHNR, FQNEAQ (reference sequence). Trimming shortened V by 3 bases and J by 8 bases, and 11 bases separated the two germline ends. This chain's CDR3 is CASSLRGDTNVLTF. CDR3 coding DNA: TGTGCCAGCAGCTTGCGTGGGGATACCAACGTCCTGACTTTC.

The gene calls are TRBV18 and TRBJ2-3; 8 nucleotides agree with TRBD2. V lost 1 base, J lost 3 bases, and 3 bases stayed unmatched. Germline V gives CDR1 KGHSH, CDR2 LQKENI. The CDR3 loop spans 15 amino acids. The CDR3 region has the DNA TGTGCCAGCTCACCACAGGCGGGAGGTACAGATACGCAGTATTTT. This codes for CASSPQAGGTDTQYF.

This CDR3 is CASSLGPFGYEQYF. The DNA of the CDR3 is TGTGCCAGCAGCTTAGGACCATTTGGATACGAGCAGTACTTC. The V gene is TRBV7-2, the J gene TRBJ2-7; D is undetermined. Looked up from germline, CDR1 is SGHTA and CDR2 is FQGNSA. V dropped 1 base and J dropped 4 bases, with 11 bases sitting between them. The CDR3 spans 14 residues.

This chain connects TRBV21-1 to TRBJ1-2. TRBV21-1 is a known pseudogene. The CDR3 sequence is 11 residues long. The CDR3 nucleotides read TGTGCCAGCAGCAAACCCTATGGCTACACCTTC. Its protein product is CASSKPYGYTF.

In this sample, this clone turned up once. The genes are TRBV6-6 and TRBJ1-2; D gene ambiguous. Germline values: CDR1 MNHNY, CDR2 SVGAGI (reference sequence). With 5 bases removed from V and 8 bases from J, the gap between germline ends came to 15 bases. This CDR3 comprises 13 residues. The CDR3 DNA sequence: TGTGCCAGCAGTCCGGGTCCCCAGTGGGGCTACACCTTC. Translating gives CASSPGPQWGYTF.

The chain couples TRBV10-1 to TRBJ2-1; D remains ambiguous. Germline CDR1 and CDR2: WNHNN and SYGVQD (reference sequence). Trimming stripped 5 bases from V and 1 base from J, with 6 bases between. CDR3 size: 13 residues. In DNA, the CDR3 is TGCGCCAGCAGTCCAGGATCCTACAATGAGCAGTTCTTC. Residues: CASSPGSYNEQFF.

There are a few counts of this clone. The genes are TRBV6-5 and TRBJ1-2, with D perhaps matching TRBD1 (6 bases). The germline CDR1 and CDR2 sequences are MNHEY and SVGAGI. The V and J ends lost 2 bases and 8 bases respectively, with 18 bases between them. The CDR3 sequence is 15 residues long. CDR3 protein: CASSYGGGAGGGYTF. CDR3 coding DNA: TGTGCCAGCAGTTACGGGGGGGGCGCAGGAGGAGGCTACACCTTC.

The chain links TRBV7-9 to TRBJ1-2; D gene ambiguous. Trimming shortened V by 4 bases and J by 0 bases, and 9 bases separated the two germline ends. The CDR3 is 14 residues long. Per germline, CDR1 SEHNR and CDR2 FQNEAQ (reference sequence). CDR3 bases: TGTGCCAGCAGCTCACAGATTTCTAACTATGGCTACACCTTC. This encodes CASSSQISNYGYTF.

This clone appeared a single time. V usage is TRBV6-1 and J usage is TRBJ2-7; TRBD2 matches at 7 bases. The CDR3 runs 14 residues. The trim removed 4 bases at V and 5 bases at J, leaving 8 bases unmatched. Germline CDR1 and CDR2: MNHNS and SASEGT. CDR3 sequence: CASSGRVAGDEQYF. The CDR3 coding sequence is TGTGCCAGCAGTGGTAGGGTAGCGGGCGACGAGCAGTACTTC.

Ten or more counts support this clone. The V and J genes are TRBV15 and TRBJ2-2, with 10 bases fitting TRBD2. The germline V gene encodes CDR1 LNHNV and CDR2 YYDKDF (reference sequence). This CDR3 has 15 residues. Trimming took 1 base from V and 8 from J; bases not matched to a gene: 4. The CDR3 nucleotides are TGTGCCACCAGCAGAGGACTAGCGGGCCTTGGGGAGCTGTTTTTT. Translated, it gives CATSRGLAGLGELFF.

The chain links TRBV5-1 to TRBJ2-5, with D possibly being TRBD2 (5 bases). This CDR3 spans 15 amino acids. Germline V gene lookup returns CDR1 SGHRS and CDR2 YFSETQ. Trimming left V 3 bases short and J 2 bases short, with 14 bases between. This CDR3 is CASSSTTRGQETQYF. CDR3 sequence (DNA): TGCGCCAGCAGCTCAACGACACGGGGACAAGAGACCCAGTACTTC.

This chain uses TRBV5-1 with TRBJ1-4; TRBD1 is a possible D gene (6 bases). In germline, CDR1 is SGHRS, CDR2 YFSETQ. The CDR3 spans 15 residues. Trimming removed 0 bases at V and 6 bases at J, with 12 bases between. As DNA, the CDR3 is TGCGCCAGCAGCTTGGATGGACAGAGCCATGAAAAACTGTTTTTT. This codes for CASSLDGQSHEKLFF.

V gene TRBV18 combines with J gene TRBJ2-1; 14 positions match TRBD2. The CDR3 has 16 amino acids. Unmatched junction bases numbered 6, after V lost 2 bases and J lost 9 bases. Germline CDR1 reads KGHSH; CDR2 reads LQKENI. CDR3 in amino acids: CASSPGTSGSRGEQFF. In DNA, the CDR3 is TGTGCCAGCTCACCAGGGACTAGCGGGAGTCGGGGTGAGCAGTTCTTC. Full variable domain (outside the CDR3, taken from reference TRBV18 and TRBJ2-1): NAGVMQNPRHLVRRRGQEARLRCSPMKGHSHVYWYRQLPEEGLKFMVYLQKENIIDESGMPKERFSAEFPKEGPSILRIQQVVRGDSAAYFCASSPGTSGSRGEQFFGPGTRLTVL.

The rearrangement joins TRBV4-2 to TRBJ2-7, with TRBD2 matching 8 bases. Germline CDR1 reads LGHNA; CDR2 reads YNFKEQ. The CDR3 runs to 16 residues. Losses at the gene ends were 1 base for V and 2 bases for J; bases not matched to a gene: 7. The DNA of the CDR3 is TGTGCCAGCAGCCAAGTTGCCAGCGGGAGTGCCTACGAGCAGTACTTC. Protein: CASSQVASGSAYEQYF.

The rearrangement uses TRBV6-1 and TRBJ2-3; the D gene is possibly TRBD2 (6 bases). This CDR3 spans 15 amino acids. Germline loops: CDR1 MNHNS, CDR2 SASEGT. V dropped 7 bases and J dropped 8 bases, with 22 bases sitting between them. DNA for the CDR3: TGTGCCAGCACTGAGGGACTTTCCTACTTAGGTACGCAGTATTTT. Its translation: CASTEGLSYLGTQYF.

V usage is TRBV15 and J usage is TRBJ2-7, with TRBD1 matching 11 bases. V was pared by 1 base and J by 2 bases, with 4 bases of the junction left unmatched. CDR1 and CDR2 from the germline V gene are LNHNV and YYDKDF (reference sequence). The CDR3 is 16 amino acids. CDR3 DNA: TGTGCCACCAGCAGAGGCGGGGGACAGGGGGCCTACGAGCAGTACTTC. It encodes CATSRGGGQGAYEQYF.

V usage is TRBV10-1 and J usage is TRBJ2-1; D is possibly TRBD1 (6 bases). Per germline, CDR1 WNHNN and CDR2 SYGVQD (reference sequence). The ends were cut back, 0 bases at V and 13 bases at J, with 10 bases in the middle. The CDR3 has 12 amino acids. DNA of the CDR3: TGCGCCAGCAGTGAGTCCTCAGGGGAACAGTTCTTC. Protein sequence: CASSESSGEQFF.

This clone has a handful of counts. V usage is TRBV27 and J usage is TRBJ2-4, with D perhaps matching TRBD2 (6 bases). V was clipped by 5 bases and J by 5 bases, with 19 bases between them. Germline CDR1 reads MNHEY; CDR2 reads SMNVEV (reference sequence). This CDR3 is 16 amino acids long. The CDR3 coding sequence is TGTGCCAGCAGTACCCTGGGGGGTGGTTTAGAAAACATTCAGTACTTC. Translating it yields CASSTLGGGLENIQYF.

As to this clone: Other DNA sequences in the same sample also yield this CDR3. The chain carries TRBV5-4 and TRBJ1-2, with D unclear. The CDR3 covers 13 residues. V was pared by 5 bases and J by 2 bases, with 10 bases between. Germline loops: CDR1 SGHNT, CDR2 YYREEE (reference sequence). CDR3 region: CASSSDGNYGYTF. DNA of the CDR3: TGTGCCAGCAGTTCGGACGGCAACTATGGCTACACCTTC. Filled out from reference TRBV5-4 and TRBJ1-2, the complete variable domain reads ETGVTQSPTHLIKTRGQQVTLRCSSQSGHNTVSWYQQALGQGPQFIFQYYREEENGRGNFPPRFSGLQFPNYSSELNVNALELDDSALYLCASSSDGNYGYTFGSGTRLTVV.

The chain couples TRBV19 to TRBJ2-2; 9 bases agree with TRBD2. The V gene's germline CDR1 is LNHDA and CDR2 SQIVND (reference sequence). The CDR3 loop spans 18 amino acids. V shed 3 bases and J 3 bases; nucleotides not matched to a gene: 11. This CDR3 is CASSINRRREGYTGELFF. For the CDR3, the DNA is TGTGCCAGTAGTATCAATCGGAGGCGGGAGGGATACACCGGGGAGCTGTTTTTT.

This clone appeared many times. This sample also contains other DNA sequences that code for the same CDR3. The rearrangement joins TRBV5-1 to TRBJ2-5; the D gene is possibly TRBD2 (6 bases). V lost 3 bases to trimming and J lost 5 bases, with 17 bases between them. Germline values: CDR1 SGHRS, CDR2 YFSETQ. CDR3 length: 15 residues. This chain's CDR3 is CASSWWLASGETQYF. CDR3 bases: TGCGCCAGCAGCTGGTGGCTAGCGTCTGGGGAGACCCAGTACTTC.